This TCR beta chain was profiled in a study of T cells in Graves' hyperthyroidism and ophthalmopathy. This CDR3 is built from 13 residues. The V end lost 1 base, the J end lost 8 bases, and 9 bases lay between the germline ends. Germline-derived CDR1 and CDR2 are SGHDT and YYEEEE. Calling Graves' hyperthyroidism stable meant ophthalmopathy did not progress within 18 months. Investigators excluded patients with uncontrolled infection, other autoimmune disease, pregnancy or lactation. Amplified TCR beta CDR3 regions came from RNA transcripts. RT-PCR in the first round (using the HTBI primer set) targeted the TCR CDR3. TCRdb itself ran the multiplex PCR reads through MiXCR, one entry per CDR3 protein. The table records about 620,000 distinct CDR3 sequences, 15% to 20% of them present only once.

The chain recombines TRBV5-6 with TRBJ1-4; a weak D match, TRBD1 (6 bases). Sequencing was carried out using blood. The source is a woman aged 25 to 39 with Graves' hyperthyroidism. The CDR3 DNA reads as TGTGCCAGCAGCTTGAGGGGGTTCGAAAAACTGTTTTTT. Translated: CASSLRGFEKLFF.